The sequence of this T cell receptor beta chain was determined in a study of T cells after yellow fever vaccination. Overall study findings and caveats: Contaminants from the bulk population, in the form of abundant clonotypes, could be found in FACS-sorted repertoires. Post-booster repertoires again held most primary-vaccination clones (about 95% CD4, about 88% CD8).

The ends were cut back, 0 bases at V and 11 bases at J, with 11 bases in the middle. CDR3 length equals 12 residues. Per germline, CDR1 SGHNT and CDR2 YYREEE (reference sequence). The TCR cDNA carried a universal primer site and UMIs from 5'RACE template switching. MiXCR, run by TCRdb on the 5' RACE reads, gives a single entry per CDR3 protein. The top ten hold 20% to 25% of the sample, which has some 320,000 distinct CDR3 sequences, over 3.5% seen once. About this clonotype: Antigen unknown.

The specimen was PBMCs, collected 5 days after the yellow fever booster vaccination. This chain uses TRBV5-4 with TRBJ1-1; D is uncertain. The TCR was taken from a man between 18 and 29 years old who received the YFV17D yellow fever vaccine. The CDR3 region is CASSLAAGGAFF. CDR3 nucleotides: TGTGCCAGCAGCTTGGCCGCGGGAGGGGCTTTCTTT.